Following are 29 T cell receptor beta chains from one sample sequenced in a study of response to subunit inactivated influenza vaccine. A single record per CDR3 protein comes from TCRdb applying MiXCR to the RT-PCR reads. The sample lists under 950,000 distinct CDR3 sequences; 21% were seen once. Sequencing was performed on PBMCs from blood, taken roughly 5 days after vaccination. These receptors all come from a man aged 45 to 65 who received an inactivated influenza vaccine.

This clonotype was detected only a few times. Here the CDR3 reads CASSLGVAAGNEQFF. Written as DNA, the CDR3 is TGTGCCAGCAGCTTAGGGGTCGCAGCAGGTAATGAGCAGTTCTTC. The chain uses TRBV7-2 and TRBJ2-1; D gene uncertain. CDR3 length: 15 amino acids. V lost 1 base and J lost 7, with 14 bases in between. CDR1 and CDR2 (germline): SGHTA, FQGNSA.

This chain uses TRBV29-1 with TRBJ1-1, with D perhaps matching TRBD1 (6 bases). The CDR3 runs 16 residues. The germline V gene encodes CDR1 SQVTM and CDR2 ANQGSEA. Trimming took 6 bases from V and 4 from J, leaving 24 bases between them. DNA for the CDR3: TGCAGCGTGGCCGTGGGTGGTGCAGGGGTTCGCACTGAAGCTTTCTTT. Translating gives CSVAVGGAGVRTEAFF. The variable domain in full, with the rest retrieved from reference TRBV29-1 and TRBJ1-1, is SAVISQKPSRDICQRGTSLTIQCQVDSQVTMMFWYRQQPGQSLTLIATANQGSEATYESGFVIDKFPISRPNLTFSTLTVSNMSPEDSSIYLCSVAVGGAGVRTEAFFGQGTRLTVV.

This clonotype was detected a few times. V usage is TRBV6-1 and J usage is TRBJ2-3, with a weak D call TRBD1 (5 bases). Between the trimmed V and J ends, which lost 6 bases and 0 bases, there was a span of 13 bases. The CDR3 loop spans 15 amino acids. Germline CDR1 MNHNS, CDR2 SASEGT. The CDR3 protein is CASSQQGASTDTQYF. The CDR3 DNA is TGTGCCAGCAGCCAGCAAGGGGCAAGCACAGATACGCAGTATTTT.

The rearrangement uses TRBV7-8 and TRBJ2-3; D is possibly TRBD2 (6 bases). CDR1 and CDR2 from the germline V gene are SGHVS and FQNEAQ. V shed 5 bases and J shed 2 bases, with 17 bases lying between them. The CDR3 spans 16 residues. CDR3 amino acids: CASSLRRVKATDTQYF. As DNA, the CDR3 is TGTGCCAGCAGCCTCAGGAGGGTAAAGGCCACAGATACGCAGTATTTT.

This clonotype is a singleton in its sample. The chain couples TRBV20-1 to TRBJ2-3; 11 bases are a match to TRBD2. CDR1 and CDR2 from the germline V gene are DFQATT and SNEGSKA (reference sequence). Unmatched junction bases numbered 13, after V lost 6 bases and J lost 5 bases. This CDR3 has 16 residues. CDR3 protein: CSARDPTSGGKDTQYF. The CDR3 DNA sequence: TGCAGTGCCAGGGACCCTACTAGCGGGGGAAAAGATACGCAGTATTTT.

The V call is TRBV28, the J call TRBJ2-7; no clear D gene. The CDR3 loop spans 15 amino acids. Germline V gene sequence: CDR1 MDHEN, CDR2 SYDVKM. V was clipped by 8 bases and J by 0 bases, with 17 bases between them. The CDR3 reads CASRQVGTDSYEQYF. In DNA, the CDR3 is TGTGCCAGCCGGCAAGTGGGAACAGACTCCTACGAGCAGTACTTC.

This sequence joins TRBV11-2 and TRBJ1-1, with unresolved D. Germline CDR1 SGHAT, CDR2 FQNNGV. CDR3 length: 13 amino acids. The V end lost 1 base, the J end lost 5 bases, and 8 bases lay between the germline ends. This chain's CDR3 is CASSLGVTTEAFF. The CDR3 nucleotides are TGTGCCAGCAGCTTAGGGGTTACGACTGAAGCTTTCTTT.

As concerns this clonotype: The CDR3 does not end in the conserved phenylalanine or tryptophan, so this is likely a read error. The chain employs TRBV11-1 and TRBJ2-7, with 8 positions matching TRBD2. This CDR3 has 18 amino acids. V lost 4 bases and J lost 2; bases outside the gene matches: 16. The germline gives CDR1 SGHAT, CDR2 FQDESV (reference sequence). The CDR3 nucleotides are TGTGCCAGCAGCTCACATCCCCCCGGCGGGGGGAGACCCTACGAGCAGTACTCC. This codes for CASSSHPPGGGRPYEQYS.

This clonotype was observed a handful of times. The V gene is TRBV27, the J gene TRBJ2-1; 9 nucleotides line up with TRBD1. The junction had 9 bases not matched to a gene; V was cut back by 5 bases and J by 10 bases. The CDR3 is 14 amino acids. CDR1 and CDR2 (germline): MNHEY, SMNVEV (reference sequence). The CDR3 bases are TGTGCCAGCAGTACGGGACAGGGAATGAAAGAGCAGTTCTTC. Its protein product is CASSTGQGMKEQFF.

The chain employs TRBV7-6 and TRBJ2-4; D not certain. The V gene's germline CDR1 is SGHVS and CDR2 FNYEAQ. The CDR3 sequence is 13 residues long. V was cut by 5 bases and J by 3 bases, with 8 bases left in between. CDR3: CASSPDLKNIQYF. For the CDR3, the DNA is TGTGCCAGCAGCCCTGATCTCAAAAACATTCAGTACTTC. Together with reference TRBV7-6 and TRBJ2-4, the CDR3 gives the full variable domain: GAGVSQSPRYKVTKRGQDVALRCDPISGHVSLYWYRQALGQGPEFLTYFNYEAQQDKSGLPNDRFSAERPEGSISTLTIQRTEQRDSAMYRCASSPDLKNIQYFGAGTRLSVL.

V usage is TRBV12-3 or TRBV12-4 and J usage is TRBJ2-2, with D unresolved. The germline V and J ends were trimmed by 1 base and 1 base, with 7 bases remaining between them. This CDR3 contains 15 residues. The CDR3 coding sequence is TGTGCCAGCAGTTTAGAAGAATTGAACACCGGGGAGCTGTTTTTT. Translating gives CASSLEELNTGELFF.

This clonotype was seen only a few times. This sequence joins TRBV29-1 and TRBJ2-7, with 7 bases matching TRBD1. From germline, CDR1 is SQVTM and CDR2 ANQGSEA. This CDR3 contains 13 residues. The V and J ends lost 7 bases and 5 bases, in that order; junction bases with no gene match: 11. The CDR3 DNA follows: TGCAGCGCTATCCCGGGACAGTACAACGAGCAGTACTTC. Protein product: CSAIPGQYNEQYF.

This clonotype has just a few counts. This chain connects TRBV20-1 to TRBJ2-4; D is ambiguous. Looked up from germline, CDR1 is DFQATT and CDR2 is SNEGSKA (reference sequence). This CDR3 comprises 13 residues. V was pared by 3 bases and J by 0 bases, with 6 bases between. CDR3 sequence reads: CSASGLAKNIQYF. CDR3 in DNA: TGCAGTGCTAGTGGATTAGCCAAAAACATTCAGTACTTC.

This clonotype was picked up a small number of times. The V and J genes are TRBV12-3 or TRBV12-4 and TRBJ2-5; weak D call: TRBD2 (7 bases). The CDR3 spans 15 residues. V was cut by 5 bases and J by 5 bases, with 18 bases left in between. Here the CDR3 DNA reads TGTGCCAGCAGTCCGATCGGGGGGCTACGGGAGACCCAGTACTTC. It translates to CASSPIGGLRETQYF.

This clonotype was picked up a small number of times. This chain connects TRBV20-1 to TRBJ2-3; 8 bases are shared with TRBD2. Germline assignment: CDR1 DFQATT and CDR2 SNEGSKA (reference sequence). The trim removed 5 bases at V and 5 bases at J, leaving 9 bases unmatched. The CDR3 runs to 14 residues. The CDR3 spells CSARPGGGRDTQYF. Here the CDR3 DNA reads TGCAGTGCTCGACCGGGGGGGGGTCGAGATACGCAGTATTTT.

The rearrangement links TRBV11-1 to TRBJ2-7, with 13 bases identical to TRBD2. In germline, CDR1 is SGHAT, CDR2 FQDESV (reference sequence). J gave up 6 bases and V 5 bases, and 16 bases lay outside the gene matches. The CDR3 is made up of 18 amino acids. Written as DNA, the CDR3 is TGTGCCAGCAGCCCCAAACGAGGACTAGCGGGAGAAGTGGGCGAGCAGTACTTC. This sequence encodes CASSPKRGLAGEVGEQYF.

This clonotype has just a few counts. J is TRBJ1-5 and V is TRBV6-1; TRBD1 agrees at 9 bases. After removal of 6 bases from V and 2 bases from J, the junction contained 5 bases not matched to a gene. The CDR3 sequence is 15 residues long. Germline V gene data show CDR1 as MNHNS and CDR2 as SASEGT. CDR3: CASSSDRGGNQPQHF. The DNA of the CDR3 is TGTGCCAGCAGCTCGGACAGGGGAGGCAATCAGCCCCAGCATTTT.

The rearrangement uses TRBV10-3 and TRBJ2-1, with TRBD2 as a possible D gene (6 bases). Trimming took off 10 bases at V and 0 bases at J, with 16 bases between the two ends. The CDR3 loop spans 15 amino acids. Germline V gene data show CDR1 as ENHRY and CDR2 as SYGVKD. The CDR3 region is CATLAWDSSYNEQFF. CDR3 DNA sequence: TGTGCCACCCTCGCATGGGACTCCTCCTACAATGAGCAGTTCTTC.

The chain recombines TRBV6-2 or TRBV6-3 with TRBJ2-3, with TRBD2 identical over 7 bases. Germline V gene sequence: CDR1 MNHEY, CDR2 SVGEGT. After removal of 6 bases from V and 2 bases from J, the junction contained 5 bases not matched to a gene. The CDR3 runs to 14 residues. This chain's CDR3 is CASSRLAVTDTQYF. The CDR3 region has the DNA TGTGCCAGCAGCCGACTAGCCGTCACAGATACGCAGTATTTT.

This clonotype was picked up many times. This chain links TRBV12-3 or TRBV12-4 with TRBJ1-5, with D possibly matching TRBD1 (6 bases). This CDR3 has 15 amino acids. Trimming stripped 3 bases from V and 3 bases from J, with 12 bases between. CDR3 nucleotide sequence: TGTGCCAGCAGTTTGTCCACAGGGTTCAATCAGCCCCAGCATTTT. Protein product: CASSLSTGFNQPQHF.

This clonotype was recorded a few times. A junction boundary mismatches the germline segment, possibly from a read error. The chain combines TRBV7-7 with TRBJ2-1, with D possibly TRBD1 on 5 matching bases. CDR1 and CDR2 (germline): SSHAT, FNYEAQ (reference sequence). The CDR3 length is 15 residues. Written as DNA, the CDR3 is TGTGCTAGCAGCTTAGCTTTCGACAGCTACAATGAGCAGTTCTTC. Its protein product is CASSLAFDSYNEQFF.

V is TRBV5-6 and J is TRBJ2-1; D is perhaps TRBD1 or TRBD2 (6 bases each). The germline V gene has CDR1 SGHDT and CDR2 YYEEEE. Trimming stripped 0 bases from V and 8 bases from J, with 21 bases between. The CDR3 runs 17 residues. The CDR3 DNA reads as TGTGCCAGCAGCTTGGGGGGGGCAGTAAGGGAGGTCCATGAGCAGTTCTTC. Translated, it gives CASSLGGAVREVHEQFF. Together with reference TRBV5-6 and TRBJ2-1, the CDR3 gives the full variable domain: DAGVTQSPTHLIKTRGQQVTLRCSPKSGHDTVSWYQQALGQGPQFIFQYYEEEERQRGNFPDRFSGHQFPNYSSELNVNALLLGDSALYLCASSLGGAVREVHEQFFGPGTRLTVL.

This clonotype was observed many times. The V gene is TRBV10-3, the J gene TRBJ2-3; 7 bases are a match to TRBD1. Trimming cost V 4 bases and J 1 base; bases outside gene matches: 5. This CDR3 has 15 residues. CDR1 is ENHRY and CDR2 is SYGVKD in the germline V gene. In DNA, the CDR3 is TGTGCCATCAGTGGCAGGGGGAGCGGCACAGATACGCAGTATTTT. This sequence encodes CAISGRGSGTDTQYF.

V gene TRBV20-1 combines with J gene TRBJ1-2, with D unclear. This CDR3 is 13 amino acids long. Trimming took off 3 bases at V and 8 bases at J, with 16 bases between the two ends. CDR1 is DFQATT, CDR2 SNEGSKA, per germline (reference sequence). CDR3 loop: CSARARAARGYTF. DNA for the CDR3: TGCAGTGCTAGGGCGCGGGCGGCTCGGGGCTACACCTTC.

The rearrangement joins TRBV12-3 or TRBV12-4 to TRBJ2-2, with TRBD2 as a possible D gene (6 bases). The CDR3 consists of 14 residues. Trimming shortened V by 3 bases and J by 8 bases, and 13 bases separated the two germline ends. The CDR3: CASSFGLPRGELFF. In nucleotides, the CDR3 is TGTGCCAGCAGTTTCGGACTACCCAGGGGGGAGCTGTTTTTT.

DNA for the CDR3: TGCAGTGCTAGTCTCCGGGCCTTGGGGCAAGAGACCCAGTACTTC. Encoded protein: CSASLRALGQETQYF. The V and J genes are TRBV20-1 and TRBJ2-5; D is unresolved. Germline values: CDR1 DFQATT, CDR2 SNEGSKA (reference sequence). The CDR3 has 15 residues. V shed 3 bases and J shed 2 bases, with 16 bases lying between them.

The chain uses TRBV5-8 and TRBJ1-4; D possibly corresponds to TRBD1 (5 bases). There are 14 residues in the CDR3. V gave up 4 bases and J gave up 5 bases, with 12 bases separating them. Germline assignment: CDR1 SGHTS and CDR2 YDEGEE. Here the CDR3 reads CASSRMGGNEKLFF. As DNA, the CDR3 is TGTGCCAGCAGCCGAATGGGGGGAAATGAAAAACTGTTTTTT.

The chain carries TRBV6-5 and TRBJ2-1; no definite D call. There are 15 residues in the CDR3. V lost 0 bases and J lost 3, with 9 bases in between. Per the germline V gene, CDR1 is MNHEY and CDR2 is SVGAGI. The CDR3 loop is CASSYSQVIYNEQFF. CDR3 nucleotides: TGTGCCAGCAGTTACTCCCAGGTTATCTACAATGAGCAGTTCTTC.

This clonotype has ten or more counts. Compared with germline, one end of the junction differs, possibly owing to a read error. The genes are TRBV5-1 and TRBJ2-3; D call uncertain. From germline, CDR1 is SGHRS and CDR2 YFSETQ. The length of the CDR3 is 12 residues. CDR3 DNA sequence: TGTGCCAGCAGCTTTAGCACAGATACGCAGTATTTT. Protein: CASSFSTDTQYF.